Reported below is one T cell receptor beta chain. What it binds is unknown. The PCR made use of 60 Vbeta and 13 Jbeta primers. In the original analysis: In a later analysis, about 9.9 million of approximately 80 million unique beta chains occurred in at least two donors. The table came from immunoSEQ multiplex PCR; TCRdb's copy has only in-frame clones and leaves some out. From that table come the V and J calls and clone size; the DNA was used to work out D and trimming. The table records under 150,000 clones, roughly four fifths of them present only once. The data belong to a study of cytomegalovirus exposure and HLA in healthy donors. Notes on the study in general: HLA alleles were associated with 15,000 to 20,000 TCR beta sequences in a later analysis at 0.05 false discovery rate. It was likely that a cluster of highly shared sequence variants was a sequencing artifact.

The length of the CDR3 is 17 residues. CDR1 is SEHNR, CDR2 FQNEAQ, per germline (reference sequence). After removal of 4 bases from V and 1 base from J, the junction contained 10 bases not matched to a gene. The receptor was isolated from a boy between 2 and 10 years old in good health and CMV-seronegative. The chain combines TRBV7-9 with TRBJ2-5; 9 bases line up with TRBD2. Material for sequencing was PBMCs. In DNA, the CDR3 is TGTGCCAGCAGCTACTTACTAGCGGGCCTTTTCCAAGAGACCCAGTACTTC. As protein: CASSYLLAGLFQETQYF.